Shown below are 15 T cell receptor beta chains from a single sample sequenced in a study of cytotoxic CD8 clonotypes in ibrutinib-treated CLL. Assay used: immunoSEQ multiplex PCR; TCRdb lists only in-frame clones, some missing. Of about 39,000 clones in the sample, roughly 65% are singletons; the top ten hold about 6.8%. This material consisted of PBMCs, taken at disease progression, from a patient treated with ibrutinib. Receptor source: a human donor with chronic lymphocytic leukemia.

This chain joins TRBV10-1 and TRBJ2-5; D may match TRBD1 or TRBD2 (6 bases each). The CDR3 has 15 residues. CDR1 and CDR2 (germline): WNHNN, SYGVQD (reference sequence). V gave up 3 bases and J gave up 2 bases, with 13 bases separating them. CDR3 amino acids: CASSDGRGGQETQYF. CDR3 DNA sequence: TGCGCCAGCAGTGATGGCAGGGGAGGACAAGAGACCCAGTACTTC.

The chain recombines TRBV9 with TRBJ2-7; TRBD2 matches at 7 bases. This CDR3 comprises 17 residues. V lost 4 bases, J lost 6 bases, and 19 bases stayed unmatched. Germline values: CDR1 SGDLS, CDR2 YYNGEE. Here the CDR3 reads CASSPTEKGGSFGEQYF. DNA for the CDR3: TGTGCCAGCAGCCCTACAGAGAAGGGCGGGAGTTTTGGCGAGCAGTACTTC.

This clone was detected only once. This rearrangement joins TRBV30 to TRBJ2-2; 10 bases are a match to TRBD2. Germline V gene sequence: CDR1 GTSNPN, CDR2 SVGIG (reference sequence). J lost 6 bases, V lost 1 base, and 5 bases had no gene match. The CDR3 runs 15 residues. The CDR3 coding sequence is TGTGCCTGGAGTGGGGCTAGCGGGAGTGCCGGGGAGCTGTTTTTT. This translates into CAWSGASGSAGELFF.

This clone was seen a handful of times. The J gene is TRBJ2-5, the V gene TRBV28; 7 bases fit TRBD1. The germline gives CDR1 MDHEN, CDR2 SYDVKM. The V and J ends lost 6 bases and 3 bases, in that order; junction bases with no gene match: 4. The CDR3 has 13 amino acids. DNA of the CDR3: TGTGCCAGCAGGGAGACAGGGAAAGAGACCCAGTACTTC. This codes for CASRETGKETQYF.

This clone was seen a single time. This chain connects TRBV7-3 to TRBJ2-2, with D perhaps matching TRBD2 (6 bases). Trimming took off 0 bases at V and 6 bases at J, with 14 bases between the two ends. The CDR3 has 16 amino acids. Germline lookup yields CDR1 SGHTA and CDR2 FQGTGA. Here the CDR3 reads CASSLTSGSGAGELFF. The CDR3 DNA reads as TGTGCCAGCAGCTTAACGTCCGGGAGTGGGGCCGGGGAGCTGTTTTTT.

This clone was counted a single time. DNA of the CDR3: TGTGCCAGCAGTTTGTTTGGGACAGGGGTACGCGAGACCCAGTACTTC. It codes for CASSLFGTGVRETQYF. The V and J genes are TRBV28 and TRBJ2-5, with TRBD1 matching over 10 bases. This CDR3 comprises 16 residues. Germline values: CDR1 MDHEN, CDR2 SYDVKM. V was pared by 3 bases and J by 5 bases, with 9 bases of the junction left unmatched.

The chain carries TRBV30 and TRBJ1-4, with TRBD1 identical over 7 bases. V was pared by 6 bases and J by 4 bases, with 5 bases of the junction left unmatched. Germline CDR1 and CDR2: GTSNPN and SVGIG (reference sequence). The CDR3 sequence is 13 residues long. CDR3 region: CACTGAINEKLFF. CDR3 nucleotides: TGTGCCTGCACAGGGGCAATTAATGAAAAACTGTTTTTT.

CDR3 loop: CASSYRGAGNTIYF. CDR3 nucleotide sequence: TGTGCCAGCAGTTACCGGGGAGCCGGAAACACCATATATTTT. The rearrangement joins TRBV6-5 to TRBJ1-3; D not certain. V lost 2 bases to trimming and J lost 4 bases, with 9 bases between them. CDR1 and CDR2 from the germline V gene are MNHEY and SVGAGI. The CDR3 is made up of 14 amino acids.

The chain carries TRBV19 and TRBJ1-4, with 9 positions matching TRBD1. Germline V gene sequence: CDR1 LNHDA, CDR2 SQIVND (reference sequence). The CDR3 runs to 20 residues. Trimming removed 6 bases from V and 10 bases from J; junction bases left unmatched: 27. This chain's CDR3 is CASSEVGDSSGTGLYGKLFF. CDR3 sequence (DNA): TGTGCCAGTAGCGAGGTAGGGGATTCGTCCGGGACAGGGTTATACGGAAAACTGTTTTTT.

With regard to this clone: One end of the junction fails to match germline, which may point to a read error. V and J are TRBV30 and TRBJ1-2; D remains ambiguous. Germline CDR1 and CDR2: GTSNPN and SVGIG (reference sequence). This CDR3 spans 10 amino acids. CDR3 amino acids: CAGRNYGYTF. In DNA form, the CDR3 reads TGTGCCGGGAGAAACTATGGCTACACCTTC.

The chain links TRBV7-9 to TRBJ2-3; the D is unclear. The germline V gene has CDR1 SEHNR and CDR2 FQNEAQ (reference sequence). The CDR3 is 13 residues long. The CDR3 region is CVPARLPTDTQYF. The CDR3 bases are TGTGTACCAGCGCGTCTACCAACAGATACGCAGTATTTT.

V and J are TRBV13 and TRBJ2-3; TRBD1 agrees at 7 bases. With 3 bases clipped from V and 5 bases from J, the junction kept 8 bases outside the gene matches. The germline gives CDR1 PRHDT, CDR2 FYEKMQ (reference sequence). The CDR3 loop spans 15 amino acids. The CDR3 DNA is TGTGCCAGCAGCTTGGCCGTTACAGGGGTAGATACGCAGTATTTT. Its protein is CASSLAVTGVDTQYF. Using reference TRBV13 and TRBJ2-3 for the parts outside the CDR3, the full variable domain is AAGVIQSPRHLIKEKRETATLKCYPIPRHDTVYWYQQGPGQDPQFLISFYEKMQSDKGSIPDRFSAQQFSDYHSELNMSSLELGDSALYFCASSLAVTGVDTQYFGPGTRLTVL.

This clone is classed as medium-sized (0.01 to 0.1%). V usage is TRBV2 and J usage is TRBJ1-1; the match to TRBD1 covers 9 bases. This CDR3 region has 12 residues. CDR1 SNHLY and CDR2 FYNNEI come from the germline V gene. The V and J ends lost 6 bases and 9 bases, in that order; junction bases with no gene match: 5. Here the CDR3 DNA reads TGTGCCAGCAGAATAGGGACAGGGCAAGCTTTCTTT. Amino acids: CASRIGTGQAFF.

This chain connects TRBV29-1 to TRBJ2-5, with D unresolved. This CDR3 is built from 13 residues. Germline V gene data show CDR1 as SQVTM and CDR2 as ANQGSEA. V lost 4 bases and J 0 bases, leaving 9 bases between the germline ends. The CDR3, as DNA: TGCAGCGTTGTGTCGACACACCAAGAGACCCAGTACTTC. Translating it yields CSVVSTHQETQYF.

The chain's CDR3 is CASSFTGGSYEQYF. In nucleotides, the CDR3 is TGTGCCAGCAGTTTTACAGGGGGTAGCTACGAGCAGTACTTC. The rearrangement links TRBV6-6 to TRBJ2-7, with 8 bases matching TRBD1. CDR1 MNHNY and CDR2 SVGAGI come from the germline V gene (reference sequence). The CDR3 covers 14 residues. The trim removed 4 bases at V and 3 bases at J, leaving 5 bases unmatched.